These 30 T cell receptor beta chains came from one sample sequenced in a study of tumor-infiltrating lymphocytes in primary liver carcinoma. A constant-region primer served to make TCR beta cDNA from approximately 490 ng total RNA. Libraries for TCR beta were built through three nested multiplex PCR rounds, which together made up a slightly modified ARM-PCR procedure. Primers for the first two PCR rounds were TRBV1-TRBV30 forward primers and a C-beta reverse primer (around 10 cycles per round). TCRdb independently ran MiXCR on the multiplex PCR reads; one entry per CDR3 protein. The sample records 120,000 or so distinct CDR3 sequences, less than 80% being singletons. Taking about 18-31 mg of unsorted bulk tissue, the authors co-extracted RNA and DNA. Specimen: liver tumor tissue from sampling region 1. Subset specified: tumor region T1, superior pole. The receptors were sampled from a woman aged 55-69 years with primary liver carcinoma and hepatitis B virus infection.

On this clonotype: The conserved closing phenylalanine or tryptophan is absent in this CDR3, likely reflecting a read error. The rearrangement joins TRBV28 to TRBJ1-1; 8 bases agree with TRBD1. The CDR3 spans 17 residues. Per the germline V gene, CDR1 is MDHEN and CDR2 is SYDVKM. The V gene end was trimmed by 11 bases and the J gene end by 5 bases; junction bases not matched to a gene: 22. Written as DNA, the CDR3 is TGTGCCTGCCCCCCAAGGGCAGGGGGCGCTCGGGGAACTGAAGCTTTCATT. It translates to CACPPRAGGARGTEAFI.

A remark on this clonotype: A much larger clone lies a single base off, so this may be a read error. This chain connects TRBV6-2 or TRBV6-3 to TRBJ2-6; tentatively, D is TRBD1 or TRBD2 (7 bases each). This CDR3 comprises 16 residues. From germline, CDR1 is MNHEY and CDR2 SVGEGT. CDR3 loop: CTSRGGPSSGANVLTF. The CDR3, as DNA: TGTACCAGCAGGGGGGGGCCCTCTTCTGGGGCCAACGTCCTGACTTTC.

Note on this clonotype: A read error may be the cause here, since a much bigger clone is one base away. No conserved phenylalanine or tryptophan is present at the end of the CDR3, so a read error is the likely explanation. The chain links TRBV29-1 to TRBJ2-3, with TRBD2 identical over 9 bases. Trimming at V came to 7 bases and at J to 4 bases, leaving 12 bases not matched to a gene. This CDR3 has 15 residues. Germline-derived CDR1 and CDR2 are SQVTM and ANQGSEA. CDR3 region: CSATDSGRGADTQYL. The DNA for the CDR3 is TGCAGCGCAACCGATAGCGGGAGAGGGGCAGATACGCAGTATTTA.

For this clonotype: One end of the junction fails to match germline, which may point to a read error. The chain couples TRBV11-2 to TRBJ2-1; either TRBD1 or TRBD2 may fit D (5 bases each). This CDR3 is built from 13 residues. CDR1 is SGHAT, CDR2 FQNNGV, per germline. The CDR3 region is CTSSLEGMGQQFF. The CDR3 DNA is TGTACCAGCAGCTTAGAGGGAATGGGGCAGCAGTTCTTC.

The J gene is TRBJ2-3, the V gene TRBV11-2; TRBD2 matches 10 bases. The CDR3 spans 14 residues. V lost 5 bases and J lost 6; bases outside the gene matches: 5. Germline CDR1 and CDR2: SGHAT and FQNNGV. The CDR3 spells CASSLGTSVDTQYF. The CDR3 bases are TGTGCCAGCAGCCTCGGGACTAGCGTGGATACGCAGTATTTT.

Regarding this clonotype: A much bigger clone sits one base away, suggesting this may be a read error. The chain employs TRBV12-3 or TRBV12-4 and TRBJ1-5; D not resolved. The CDR3 is made up of 14 amino acids. This CDR3 is CARSWRQAGQPQHF. CDR3 nucleotides: TGTGCCCGCAGTTGGAGGCAGGCGGGTCAGCCCCAGCATTTT.

This clonotype has more than one count but fewer than ten. V usage is TRBV5-1 and J usage is TRBJ1-4, with a possible D match to TRBD1 (6 bases). Germline V gene sequence: CDR1 SGHRS, CDR2 YFSETQ. Trimming stripped 4 bases from V and 8 bases from J, with 18 bases between. The CDR3 has 15 residues. CDR3 protein: CASSLRGIRTEKLFF. CDR3 nucleotides: TGCGCCAGCAGCCTCAGGGGAATCCGGACCGAAAAACTGTTTTTT.

A word on this clonotype: A much larger clone differs from this one at a single base, so this may be a read error. This chain links TRBV6-6 with TRBJ1-5; TRBD1 aligns across 8 bases. The CDR3 consists of 15 residues. The J segment lost 4 bases and the V segment lost 9 bases, leaving 11 bases of the junction unmatched. From germline, CDR1 is MNHNY and CDR2 SVGAGI (reference sequence). This CDR3 is CASRGGQGANQPQHF. The CDR3 DNA follows: TGTGCCAGTCGAGGCGGACAGGGAGCGAATCAGCCCCAGCATTTT.

The chain is built from TRBV28 and TRBJ2-1; 9 bases fit TRBD1. The CDR3 has 15 residues. Germline loops: CDR1 MDHEN, CDR2 SYDVKM. V was pared by 7 bases and J by 3 bases, with 7 bases of the junction left unmatched. DNA for the CDR3: TGTGCCAGCATCGAGTCGGGACAGGGCTACAATGAGCAGTTCTTC. Protein product: CASIESGQGYNEQFF.

This clonotype was recorded only once. This may be a read error, as it is one base from a much larger clone. The V gene is TRBV6-1, the J gene TRBJ2-3; 8 positions match TRBD2. The CDR3 runs 17 residues. Germline lookup yields CDR1 MNHNS and CDR2 SASEGT. The CDR3: CASSKASAGGSTDTQYF. CDR3 in DNA: TGTGCCAGCAGTAAAGCTTCGGCGGGAGGATCCACAGATACGCAGTATTTT.

This clonotype was recorded at least ten times. The rearrangement uses TRBV10-2 and TRBJ1-5; a possible D gene is TRBD1 (5 bases). This CDR3 spans 16 amino acids. V was shortened by 4 bases and J by 3 bases, with 16 bases between the two germline ends. The germline V gene encodes CDR1 WSHSY and CDR2 SAAADI. The CDR3 DNA is TGCGCCAGCAGTGCGGGTTCAGGGAGGCACAATCAGCCCCAGCATTTT. It translates to CASSAGSGRHNQPQHF.

Notes on this clonotype: A read error is possible here, since a much larger clone lies one base away. J is TRBJ1-2 and V is TRBV6-5; no definite D call. Germline loops: CDR1 MNHEY, CDR2 SVGAGI. This CDR3 spans 14 amino acids. CDR3 coding DNA: TGTGCCAGCAGTTACTCGGTGACCACGGGTGGCCACACCTTC. Its translation: CASSYSVTTGGHTF.

In the case of this clonotype: This clone may be a read error of a much larger clone one base away. The CDR3 DNA sequence: TGCGCCAGCAGCCAAGGTGTAGGGCGGGAGTCCGATGAGCAGTTCTTC. This sequence encodes CASSQGVGRESDEQFF. V gene TRBV4-1 combines with J gene TRBJ2-1; 7 bases are shared with TRBD2. The length of the CDR3 is 16 residues. Germline V gene sequence: CDR1 MGHRA, CDR2 YSYEKL. Trimming took 1 base from V and 8 from J; bases not matched to a gene: 11.

The chain links TRBV5-1 to TRBJ1-4; TRBD1 might be the D (5 bases). The germline gives CDR1 SGHRS, CDR2 YFSETQ. The CDR3 consists of 15 residues. The ends were cut back, 4 bases at V and 8 bases at J, with 18 bases in the middle. This CDR3 is CASSIESGLGEKLFF. CDR3 coding DNA: TGCGCCAGCAGCATTGAATCAGGGTTGGGAGAAAAACTGTTTTTT. The whole variable domain, filled in from reference TRBV5-1 and TRBJ1-4, reads KAGVTQTPRYLIKTRGQQVTLSCSPISGHRSVSWYQQTPGQGLQFLFEYFSETQRNKGNFPGRFSGRQFSNSRSEMNVSTLELGDSALYLCASSIESGLGEKLFFGSGTQLSVL.

A word on this clonotype: An end of the junction differs from the germline gene, which may be a read error. This chain uses TRBV11-2 with TRBJ1-2; D not resolved. Germline assignment: CDR1 SGHAT and CDR2 FQNNGV. There are 14 residues in the CDR3. CDR3 nucleotide sequence: TGTGCCAGCATCTTAGACGGGCCGCTCTATGGTTACACCTTC. Residues: CASILDGPLYGYTF.

Note on this clonotype: The CDR3 does not end in the conserved phenylalanine or tryptophan, so this is likely a read error. The chain uses TRBV29-1 and TRBJ2-2, with 8 bases identical to TRBD2. Germline CDR1 SQVTM, CDR2 ANQGSEA. The trim removed 4 bases at V and 4 bases at J, leaving 5 bases unmatched. This CDR3 region has 14 residues. Here the CDR3 reads CSVGGTSATGELFS. The CDR3 nucleotides are TGCAGCGTTGGTGGGACTAGTGCCACCGGGGAGCTGTTTTCT.

As for this clonotype: A much larger clone lies one base from this, so it may be a read error. In this CDR3 the conserved last residue, phenylalanine or tryptophan, is missing, so a read error is likely. This chain joins TRBV4-1 and TRBJ1-5; D ambiguous. The CDR3 sequence is 15 residues long. Trimming removed 0 bases at V and 4 bases at J, with 10 bases between. Germline assignment: CDR1 MGHRA and CDR2 YSYEKL. The CDR3 sequence is CASSQDWTGNQPQHL. CDR3 nucleotide sequence: TGCGCCAGCAGCCAAGATTGGACGGGGAATCAGCCCCAGCATCTT.

In the case of this clonotype: The conserved closing phenylalanine or tryptophan is absent in this CDR3, likely reflecting a read error. The CDR3 DNA sequence: TGCGCCAACAGCCAAGGAGAACAGGGGGCCTGGGGCTACACCATC. It codes for CANSQGEQGAWGYTI. This rearrangement joins TRBV4-1 to TRBJ1-2; TRBD1 agrees at 9 bases. The CDR3 has 15 residues. The germline CDR1 and CDR2 sequences are MGHRA and YSYEKL.

V and J are TRBV18 and TRBJ2-3, with D perhaps TRBD1 or TRBD2 (5 bases each). The CDR3 is 16 residues long. V was pared by 2 bases and J by 2 bases, with 14 bases between. CDR1 and CDR2 from the germline V gene are KGHSH and LQKENI. The chain's CDR3 is CASSPTAWGFTDTQYF. The CDR3 coding sequence is TGTGCCAGCTCACCAACAGCCTGGGGGTTCACAGATACGCAGTATTTT.

Details on this clonotype: This may come from a read error, since a much larger clone is one base off. The J gene is TRBJ2-3, the V gene TRBV6-1, with TRBD1 identical over 9 bases. V was pared by 5 bases and J by 3 bases, with 9 bases of the junction left unmatched. The CDR3 covers 16 residues. Germline assignment: CDR1 MNHNS and CDR2 SASEGT. CDR3: CASSTHYRGRTDTQYF. DNA for the CDR3: TGTGCCAGCAGTACCCACTACAGGGGGCGGACAGATACGCAGTATTTT.

This clonotype is a singleton in its sample. V and J are TRBV28 and TRBJ2-2; TRBD2 matches 10 bases. The CDR3 sequence is 16 residues long. The V and J ends lost 5 bases and 1 base, in that order; junction bases with no gene match: 4. Germline V gene lookup returns CDR1 MDHEN and CDR2 SYDVKM. CDR3 sequence (DNA): TGTGCCAGCAGTATGGCTAGCGGGAGGAACACCGGGGAGCTGTTTTTT. This encodes CASSMASGRNTGELFF. The complete variable domain, with remaining parts taken from reference TRBV28 and TRBJ2-2, reads DVKVTQSSRYLVKRTGEKVFLECVQDMDHENMFWYRQDPGLGLRLIYFSYDVKMKEKGDIPEGYSVSREKKERFSLILESASTNQTSMYLCASSMASGRNTGELFFGEGSRLTVL.

A remark on this clonotype: Because the CDR3 is missing its conserved closing phenylalanine or tryptophan, this is likely a read error. The chain links TRBV6-1 to TRBJ2-4; D is unresolved. Per germline, CDR1 MNHNS and CDR2 SASEGT. The CDR3 runs 16 residues. Trimming took 1 base from V and 6 from J, leaving 16 bases between them. The CDR3 nucleotides are TGTGCCAGCAGTGAAGTCGTAAAGGCGTCCAGAAACATTCAGTACTTA. Translation gives CASSEVVKASRNIQYL.

This clonotype was counted between two and nine times. The rearrangement joins TRBV6-4 to TRBJ2-1; 10 nucleotides agree with TRBD2. CDR1 is MRHNA and CDR2 is SNTAGT in the germline V gene. V gave up 7 bases and J gave up 2 bases; unmatched junction bases: 5. The CDR3 consists of 15 residues. Written as DNA, the CDR3 is TGTGCCAGCATCATCCTAGCGGGAGCCTACAATGAGCAGTTCTTC. Amino acid sequence: CASIILAGAYNEQFF.

A word on this clonotype: A much larger clonotype is one base distant, so this may be a read error. The chain uses TRBV28 and TRBJ2-3; possible D gene TRBD1, 6 bases. Germline CDR1 reads MDHEN; CDR2 reads SYDVKM. The CDR3 spans 17 residues. In nucleotides, the CDR3 is TGTGCCAGCAGTTCCCTAGGGCCAGGGGATGGCACAGATGCGCAGTATTTT. Translating gives CASSSLGPGDGTDAQYF.

In regard to this clonotype: One base away lies a much larger clone, so this may be a sequencing read error. The gene calls are TRBV6-5 and TRBJ2-3; D possibly corresponds to TRBD1 (5 bases). Germline CDR1 is MNHEY and CDR2 is SVGAGI. The CDR3 is 14 residues long. V was clipped by 7 bases and J by 4 bases, with 15 bases between them. CDR3 bases: TGTGCCAGCACCCCTATAGGACACGCAGATACGCAGTATTTT. Residues: CASTPIGHADTQYF.

Remarks on this clonotype: Being one base from a much bigger clone, this may be a read error. The CDR3 loop reads CAGSLDLQETQYF. DNA for the CDR3: TGCGCCGGCAGTCTGGACCTTCAAGAGACCCAGTACTTC. The chain links TRBV10-1 to TRBJ2-5, with D unclear. Per germline, CDR1 WNHNN and CDR2 SYGVQD (reference sequence). This CDR3 is 13 amino acids long.

Of note for this clonotype: This CDR3 fails to terminate in the conserved phenylalanine or tryptophan, so it likely reflects a read error. The chain links TRBV11-1 to TRBJ2-1; no clear D. CDR3 size: 14 residues. CDR1 is SGHAT and CDR2 is FQDESV in the germline V gene (reference sequence). The ends were cut back, 3 bases at V and 3 bases at J, with 9 bases in the middle. In DNA, the CDR3 is TGTGCCAGCAGCTTCCTGACTCACTACAATGAGCAGTTCTCC. It yields the protein CASSFLTHYNEQFS.

On this clonotype: Without the conserved terminal phenylalanine or tryptophan, this CDR3 likely stems from a read error. The chain has TRBV5-6 and TRBJ2-6; 7 positions match TRBD1. Trimming cost V 2 bases and J 10 bases; bases outside gene matches: 9. CDR1 and CDR2 from the germline V gene are SGHDT and YYEEEE. This CDR3 has 15 amino acids. CDR3 nucleotide sequence: TGTGCCAGCAGCTTTAGACAGGGCATCACGAACGTCCTGACTTTA. Encoded protein: CASSFRQGITNVLTL.

In regard to this clonotype: The missing conserved phenylalanine or tryptophan at the end of this CDR3 makes a read error likely. The CDR3 DNA reads as TGTGCCAGTACCCTGACCGTCGGGGGTATGACTGAAGCTTTCCTT. Translating gives CASTLTVGGMTEAFL. The chain combines TRBV11-2 with TRBJ1-1, with a tentative D call TRBD1 (5 bases). CDR1 and CDR2 from the germline V gene are SGHAT and FQNNGV. This CDR3 comprises 15 residues. V lost 9 bases and J 5 bases, leaving 22 bases between the germline ends.

With regard to this clonotype: Being one base from a much bigger clone, this may be a read error. CDR3 sequence: CASSLAGGSRDELFF. DNA of the CDR3: TGTGCCAGCAGTCTAGCGGGAGGGTCCCGGGATGAGCTGTTCTTC. This sequence joins TRBV12-3 or TRBV12-4 and TRBJ2-1; TRBD2 aligns across 12 bases. The CDR3 runs 15 residues.